These 32 T cell receptor beta chains were all obtained from the same sample, sequenced in a study of cytomegalovirus exposure and HLA in healthy donors (dated 2017 in TCRdb). Receptor libraries were prepared by the immunoSEQ multiplex PCR assay. For the multiplex PCR, a mixture combining 60 forward primers for TCR Vbeta segments and 13 reverse primers for TCR Jbeta segments was used. In its TCRdb copy, this immuneACCESS table keeps in-frame sequences only and misses some clones. Where compared with another copy, unresolved V genes explain less than half of these, and the others have no known cause. For this sample there are fewer than 250,000 clones; around 80% appear just once. Roughly 0.22% of the sample rests with the top ten. Sequences were obtained from PBMCs. These receptors all stem from a girl under 10 years old in good health and CMV-seronegative.

V and J are TRBV6-1 and TRBJ2-7; 10 positions match TRBD1. Germline V gives CDR1 MNHNS, CDR2 SASEGT. J was trimmed by 3 bases and V by 5 bases; bases with no gene match: 4. The CDR3 totals 14 residues. In DNA form, the CDR3 reads TGTGCCAGCAGTACTAGGACAGGGGGCTACGAGCAGTACTTC. Translating it yields CASSTRTGGYEQYF.

CDR3 amino acids: CASSVWDREGNGYTF. For the CDR3, the DNA is TGTGCCAGCAGCGTATGGGACAGGGAAGGGAATGGCTACACCTTC. V is TRBV7-9 and J is TRBJ1-2; 9 positions agree with TRBD1. Germline V CDR1 and CDR2: SEHNR, FQNEAQ (reference sequence). This CDR3 has 15 residues. The ends lost 5 bases at V and 6 bases at J; junction bases unmatched: 10.

The J gene is TRBJ1-1, the V gene TRBV29-1, with D possibly being TRBD1 (6 bases). V was clipped by 4 bases and J by 1 base, with 13 bases between them. In germline, CDR1 is SQVTM, CDR2 ANQGSEA. This CDR3 contains 14 residues. Written as DNA, the CDR3 is TGCAGCGTTGGTGAGGGGGGGACGAACACTGAAGCTTTCTTT. Translation gives CSVGEGGTNTEAFF.

The V gene is TRBV25-1, the J gene TRBJ1-3; D uncertain. Germline CDR1 MGHDK, CDR2 SYGVNS. The CDR3 loop spans 13 amino acids. V was shortened by 3 bases and J by 5 bases, with 8 bases between the two germline ends. The CDR3, as DNA: TGTGCCAGCAGTGAGTCTAGGAGAAACACCATATATTTT. Its translation is CASSESRRNTIYF.

J is TRBJ2-5 and V is TRBV7-9; 8 bases are a match to TRBD2. The germline CDR1 and CDR2 sequences are SEHNR and FQNEAQ (reference sequence). The CDR3 consists of 16 residues. V lost 0 bases to trimming and J lost 5 bases; unmatched junction nucleotides: 8. Here the CDR3 DNA reads TGTGCCAGCAGCTTAGCTGAGGGGTGGACTAGCGAGACCCAGTACTTC. This encodes CASSLAEGWTSETQYF. The full variable domain, with the rest looked up from reference TRBV7-9 and TRBJ2-5, is DTGVSQNPRHKITKRGQNVTFRCDPISEHNRLYWYRQTLGQGPEFLTYFQNEAQLEKSRLLSDRFSAERPKGSFSTLEIQRTEQGDSAMYLCASSLAEGWTSETQYFGPGTRLLVL.

This clone was found a few times. This chain joins TRBV6-5 and TRBJ2-7; D is undetermined. V lost 6 bases and J 7 bases, leaving 10 bases between the germline ends. Germline CDR1 is MNHEY and CDR2 is SVGAGI. The CDR3 totals 11 residues. The CDR3 is CASSPRDEQYF. In DNA form, the CDR3 reads TGTGCCAGCAGCCCGCGTGATGAGCAGTACTTC.

In its sample, this clone was seen a few times. CDR3 bases: TGCAGCGTTGCAGAGGGCCCCTACGAGCAGTACTTC. Translation: CSVAEGPYEQYF. V is TRBV29-1 and J is TRBJ2-7, with TRBD2 as a possible D gene (5 bases). The CDR3 length is 12 residues. Per germline, CDR1 SQVTM and CDR2 ANQGSEA. Between the trimmed V and J ends, which lost 4 bases and 2 bases, there was a span of 9 bases.

The genes are TRBV14 and TRBJ2-1; a possible D gene is TRBD2 (5 bases). There are 16 residues in the CDR3. CDR1 and CDR2 from the germline V gene are SGHDN and FVKESK. V lost 3 bases and J lost 10, with 22 bases in between. CDR3 residues: CASSHRGLLEIREQFF. CDR3 nucleotides: TGTGCCAGCAGCCATCGGGGTCTACTCGAGATAAGGGAGCAGTTCTTC.

The chain has TRBV7-9 and TRBJ2-7; no reliable D call. This CDR3 spans 13 amino acids. Germline V CDR1 and CDR2: SEHNR, FQNEAQ (reference sequence). Trimming cost V 4 bases and J 4 bases, with 11 bases left between them. The CDR3 nucleotides are TGTGCCAGCAGCTCGTCGAGCCCATACGAGCAGTACTTC. This encodes CASSSSSPYEQYF.

This chain links TRBV18 with TRBJ2-3; weak D call: TRBD2 (7 bases). The CDR3 has 15 residues. V was trimmed by 9 bases and J by 2 bases, leaving 18 bases between them. Per germline, CDR1 KGHSH and CDR2 LQKENI. The CDR3 region has the DNA TGTGCCAGTTGCCTGAGACGGGGGGCCACAGATACGCAGTATTTT. It translates to CASCLRRGATDTQYF.

The J gene is TRBJ2-5, the V gene TRBV5-4, with 9 nucleotides matching TRBD1. CDR3 length: 14 amino acids. The germline V gene has CDR1 SGHNT and CDR2 YYREEE (reference sequence). The trim removed 4 bases at V and 5 bases at J, leaving 6 bases unmatched. CDR3 DNA: TGTGCCAGCAGCCGGACAGGGGAGATGGAGACCCAGTACTTC. Residues: CASSRTGEMETQYF.

The V call is TRBV7-6, the J call TRBJ2-5, with 9 bases lining up with TRBD1. Germline V gene sequence: CDR1 SGHVS, CDR2 FNYEAQ. The CDR3 loop spans 17 amino acids. V trimming: 2 bases; J trimming: 5 bases; junction bases outside the gene matches: 12. The CDR3 spells CASSLFPTGGSGETQYF. The CDR3 nucleotides are TGTGCCAGCAGCTTATTCCCGACAGGGGGGAGTGGGGAGACCCAGTACTTC.

The chain combines TRBV19 with TRBJ1-1; tentative D call: TRBD1 (5 bases). Trimming cost V 6 bases and J 0 bases, with 17 bases left between them. The length of the CDR3 is 16 residues. Germline-derived CDR1 and CDR2 are LNHDA and SQIVND (reference sequence). In DNA, the CDR3 is TGTGCCAGTAGCCCGACAGCCACGACCTTGAACACTGAAGCTTTCTTT. Protein product: CASSPTATTLNTEAFF. Full variable domain (missing parts from reference TRBV19 and TRBJ1-1): DGGITQSPKYLFRKEGQNVTLSCEQNLNHDAMYWYRQDPGQGLRLIYYSQIVNDFQKGDIAEGYSVSREKKESFPLTVTSAQKNPTAFYLCASSPTATTLNTEAFFGQGTRLTVV.

V gene TRBV6-4 combines with J gene TRBJ1-3; the D is unclear. CDR1 is MRHNA, CDR2 SNTAGT, per germline. This CDR3 is 15 amino acids long. V was pared by 3 bases and J by 8 bases, with 17 bases between. CDR3: CASSDVRPYGDTIYF. The DNA for the CDR3 is TGTGCCAGCAGTGATGTCAGGCCCTACGGCGACACCATATATTTT.

The genes are TRBV6-5 and TRBJ1-1, with TRBD1 identical over 9 bases. CDR3 length: 14 amino acids. Germline lookup yields CDR1 MNHEY and CDR2 SVGAGI. Losses at the gene ends were 6 bases for V and 4 bases for J; bases not matched to a gene: 6. CDR3 DNA sequence: TGTGCCAGCAGGTACAGGGGGCGCATCACTGAAGCTTTCTTT. Translation gives CASRYRGRITEAFF.

The V and J genes are TRBV7-9 and TRBJ2-7; TRBD2 aligns across 7 bases. V lost 0 bases and J lost 5; bases outside the gene matches: 4. The germline V gene has CDR1 SEHNR and CDR2 FQNEAQ (reference sequence). The CDR3 covers 14 residues. The CDR3 bases are TGTGCCAGCAGCTTAGCGGGAGGGCTCCACGAGCAGTACTTC. It translates to CASSLAGGLHEQYF.

This clone was seen just once. The chain couples TRBV27 to TRBJ2-7, with 8 bases aligning to TRBD2. Germline V gives CDR1 MNHEY, CDR2 SMNVEV (reference sequence). CDR3 length equals 16 residues. V dropped 6 bases and J dropped 5; count of bases not matched to a gene: 15. The CDR3 loop reads CASSPLAGLGDHEQYF. The CDR3 region has the DNA TGTGCCAGCAGCCCACTCGCGGGACTAGGAGACCACGAGCAGTACTTC.

The chain is built from TRBV2 and TRBJ2-1; TRBD2 aligns across 10 bases. Unmatched junction bases numbered 5, after V lost 2 bases and J lost 7 bases. The CDR3 contains 15 residues. In germline, CDR1 is SNHLY, CDR2 FYNNEI. CDR3 protein: CASSEPAGGLNEQFF. The CDR3 DNA reads TGTGCCAGCAGTGAACCAGCGGGGGGGCTGAATGAGCAGTTCTTC.

This clone was seen only a few times. Other DNA sequences from this sample encode an identical CDR3 as well. The J gene is TRBJ2-3, the V gene TRBV15; TRBD2 matches at 7 bases. Germline-derived CDR1 and CDR2 are LNHNV and YYDKDF (reference sequence). V shed 5 bases and J 6 bases; nucleotides not matched to a gene: 5. The CDR3 is made up of 13 amino acids. CDR3 sequence (DNA): TGTGCCACCAGCCCGGGACTATTTGATACGCAGTATTTT. Protein: CATSPGLFDTQYF.

This clone was picked up a small number of times. The chain employs TRBV10-3 and TRBJ2-1, with D possibly matching TRBD2 (6 bases). V lost 4 bases to trimming and J lost 9 bases, with 13 bases between them. Germline CDR1 ENHRY, CDR2 SYGVKD. The CDR3 extends over 13 amino acids. This CDR3 is CAISAASGGEQFF. The CDR3 region has the DNA TGTGCCATCAGTGCTGCCTCCGGGGGTGAGCAGTTCTTC.

The chain joins TRBV30 to TRBJ1-6; D is perhaps TRBD1 (5 bases). Germline loops: CDR1 GTSNPN, CDR2 SVGIG (reference sequence). The CDR3 length is 14 residues. V was cut by 0 bases and J by 6 bases, with 9 bases left in between. CDR3 sequence reads: CAWSVVTANSPLHF. The DNA for the CDR3 is TGTGCCTGGAGTGTAGTGACAGCTAATTCACCCCTCCACTTT.

The chain carries TRBV6-4 and TRBJ1-6; D is unresolved. The V end lost 5 bases, the J end lost 9 bases, and 11 bases lay between the germline ends. Germline V gene data show CDR1 as MRHNA and CDR2 as SNTAGT. This CDR3 has 13 residues. The CDR3 coding sequence is TGTGCCAGCAGTCGGTATTCGGGTTCACCCCTCCACTTT. Its translation is CASSRYSGSPLHF.

CDR3 DNA sequence: TGCAGCACATGGGACAGTAACGAGCAGTACTTC. It is translated as CSTWDSNEQYF. This chain connects TRBV29-1 to TRBJ2-5; TRBD1 matches 7 bases. The J call may be incorrect, as the DNA end agrees better with TRBJ2-7. The germline gives CDR1 SQVTM, CDR2 ANQGSEA. The CDR3 length is 11 residues.

The gene calls are TRBV6-6 and TRBJ2-3; 11 positions match TRBD2. The germline V gene encodes CDR1 MNHNY and CDR2 SVGAGI (reference sequence). The CDR3 contains 14 residues. Trimming took 4 bases from V and 4 from J; bases not matched to a gene: 1. The CDR3 sequence is CASSLLAGADTQYF. The CDR3 bases are TGTGCCAGCAGTTTACTAGCGGGGGCAGATACGCAGTATTTT.

This chain uses TRBV9 with TRBJ1-6; 7 bases match TRBD1. Germline V lookup: CDR1 SGDLS, CDR2 YYNGEE. The CDR3 is 15 amino acids. The J segment lost 7 bases and the V segment lost 6 bases, leaving 10 bases of the junction unmatched. The CDR3 DNA is TGTGCCAGCACCTGGGGGGACAGATCAAATTCACCCCTCCACTTT. Translating gives CASTWGDRSNSPLHF.

CDR3 loop: CASSPAGAGDTQYF. The CDR3 DNA reads as TGCGCCAGCAGCCCGGCGGGAGCAGGAGATACGCAGTATTTT. The chain joins TRBV4-1 to TRBJ2-3; 7 bases are shared with TRBD2. The ends lost 4 bases at V and 5 bases at J; junction bases unmatched: 6. CDR1 and CDR2 (germline): MGHRA, YSYEKL. This CDR3 has 14 amino acids.

This sequence joins TRBV9 and TRBJ1-1; 9 bases line up with TRBD1. The J segment lost 5 bases and the V segment lost 3 bases, leaving 8 bases of the junction unmatched. The CDR3 has 15 residues. Per germline, CDR1 SGDLS and CDR2 YYNGEE. CDR3 sequence (DNA): TGTGCCAGCAGCGCCAGGAGGGACAGGGCGACTGAAGCTTTCTTT. Its translation is CASSARRDRATEAFF.

The chain carries TRBV11-2 and TRBJ2-1; D not resolved. Germline loops: CDR1 SGHAT, CDR2 FQNNGV. There are 15 residues in the CDR3. Trimming shortened V by 1 base and J by 0 bases, and 7 bases separated the two germline ends. CDR3 in amino acids: CASSLGRGSYNEQFF. CDR3 nucleotide sequence: TGTGCCAGCAGCTTAGGGCGCGGCTCCTACAATGAGCAGTTCTTC.

This rearrangement joins TRBV11-2 to TRBJ1-3; TRBD1 matches 9 bases. In germline, CDR1 is SGHAT, CDR2 FQNNGV. The CDR3 has 17 residues. V lost 6 bases, J lost 4 bases, and 13 bases stayed unmatched. The CDR3 coding sequence is TGTGCCAGCAGACCGAAGCCGGGACAGGGTTTAGGAAACACCATATATTTT. It encodes CASRPKPGQGLGNTIYF. Complete variable domain (other parts from reference TRBV11-2 and TRBJ1-3): EAGVAQSPRYKIIEKRQSVAFWCNPISGHATLYWYQQILGQGPKLLIQFQNNGVVDDSQLPKDRFSAERLKGVDSTLKIQPAKLEDSAVYLCASRPKPGQGLGNTIYFGEGSWLTVV.

The chain is built from TRBV5-6 and TRBJ2-7; possibly TRBD2 for D (5 bases). Germline CDR1 SGHDT, CDR2 YYEEEE. V was shortened by 1 base and J by 1 base, with 12 bases between the two germline ends. The CDR3 has 15 residues. The CDR3 DNA sequence: TGTGCCAGCAGCTTGTTCGGGGTCAAGTCCTACGAGCAGTACTTC. It yields the protein CASSLFGVKSYEQYF.

The chain couples TRBV10-3 to TRBJ2-2; tentative D call: TRBD1 (5 bases). The V end was cut by 5 bases, the J end by 1 base, with 14 bases between. This CDR3 is 16 amino acids long. Germline loops: CDR1 ENHRY, CDR2 SYGVKD. The CDR3 sequence is CAISPLGLMNTGELFF. CDR3 DNA: TGTGCCATCAGTCCCTTGGGGCTAATGAACACCGGGGAGCTGTTTTTT.

The chain is built from TRBV7-2 and TRBJ2-1; maybe TRBD1 (5 bases). The germline CDR1 and CDR2 sequences are SGHTA and FQGNSA. With 2 bases removed from V and 3 bases from J, the gap between germline ends came to 11 bases. The CDR3 consists of 15 residues. The CDR3 loop reads CASSLTSGHYNEQFF. The CDR3 DNA sequence: TGTGCCAGCAGCTTAACTTCAGGACACTACAATGAGCAGTTCTTC.